Listed here is a single T cell receptor (beta chain). Its recognized antigen is unknown. No base quality information exists; no much larger clone differs at one position. Read against the paper, the sample's treatment or condition label means: in vitro stimulation with specific CMV peptide epitopes to enrich CMV-specific T cells. This entry comes from a study of T cell repertoires in cytomegalovirus infection (dated by TCRdb to about 2019). General notes on the study: Peptide stimulations targeted recently identified HLA-C-restricted CMV epitopes, whose presentation resists viral immunomodulation, together with well-studied HLA-B-restricted epitopes. Donor HLA type was relevant to the analysis, as public TCR beta signatures indicated carriage of CMV infection together with the matching HLA type. General findings and caveats noted by the study authors: The ex vivo response was dominated by HLA-C-restricted CMV-specific TCR beta clonotypes, which also provided the single most frequent clonotype in two of eight donors. In both this cohort and an independent roughly 330-donor cohort, the cumulative frequency of public TCR beta family members distinguished carriers of CMV infection plus the relevant HLA type.

The germline ends are 8 bases apart after V is trimmed by 3 bases and J by 5 bases. The CDR3, from cysteine to phenylalanine, totals 13 residues. The entry retains the CDR3 DNA only, 39 bases that are in frame from base 1. CDR1 and CDR2, looked up from the germline V gene, are SGHVS and FNYEAQ. Sequencer: Illumina HiSeq 1500. Using fastp at Q25 and MiXCR, TCRdb reprocessed the public reads and kept productive beta chains. Each entry merges the rows of one CDR3 protein and shows their most common DNA and genes. This sample gives about 830,000 distinct CDR3 sequences in total; around a third of them show up just once. The ten largest clones capture 9.5% to 15% of the sample.

Sequenced material: cultured CD8+ T cells from PBMCs, taken from culture after CMV antigen stimulation. The TCR was taken from a human donor in good health (CMV status not recorded). Some clones in this sample may be carry-over from other donors' samples. The chain links TRBV7-6 with TRBJ2-1, and perhaps TRBD1 as D gene, on 6 matching bases. The CDR3 protein is CASSFGQHNEQFF. The DNA sequence is as follows: TGTGCCAGCAGCTTCGGACAGCACAATGAGCAGTTCTTC.